These 5 T cell receptor beta chains were all obtained from the same sample, sequenced in a study of blood T cell repertoires in COVID-19. The table came from immunoSEQ multiplex PCR; TCRdb's copy has only in-frame clones and leaves some out. The top ten clones hold about 2% of a sample with hundreds of thousands of clones, approximately 90% of them seen once. The sequenced sample consisted of peripheral blood. Every receptor here comes from a man younger than 30 with active or convalescent COVID-19.

This chain uses TRBV6-2 or TRBV6-3 with TRBJ1-2, with TRBD1 matching over 11 bases. The J segment lost 6 bases and the V segment lost 7 bases, leaving 7 bases of the junction unmatched. The CDR3 length is 14 residues. Germline loops: CDR1 MNHEY, CDR2 SVGEGT. CDR3 bases: TGTGCCAGCACTTATGGGACAGGGGGGAATGGCTACACCTTC. Protein product: CASTYGTGGNGYTF.

The genes are TRBV5-6 and TRBJ1-3; a possible D gene is TRBD1 (5 bases). V was pared by 5 bases and J by 0 bases, with 6 bases between. This CDR3 is 13 amino acids long. Germline V gives CDR1 SGHDT, CDR2 YYEEEE. The CDR3 DNA sequence: TGTGCCAGCAGGGACATCTCTGGAAACACCATATATTTT. The encoded protein is CASRDISGNTIYF.

This clone has only one observation. This rearrangement joins TRBV6-5 to TRBJ2-3; D may be TRBD1 (6 bases). Germline CDR1 is MNHEY and CDR2 is SVGAGI. The CDR3 has 14 residues. With 8 bases removed from V and 9 bases from J, the gap between germline ends came to 21 bases. This chain's CDR3 is CASSPKQGVSTQYF. Here the CDR3 DNA reads TGTGCCAGCTCCCCAAAACAGGGTGTCAGCACGCAGTATTTT.

This clone was detected once. One junction end disagrees with the germline gene, perhaps due to a read error. V and J are TRBV15 and TRBJ1-5; 9 nucleotides align to TRBD1. The CDR3 has 15 residues. Germline CDR1 LNHNV, CDR2 YYDKDF (reference sequence). This CDR3 reads CATSSGQGRLQAQHF. CDR3 DNA: TGTGCCACCAGCAGCGGACAGGGGAGGCTTCAGGCCCAGCATTTT.

V and J are TRBV5-4 and TRBJ2-3; 8 positions match TRBD2. The V segment lost 5 bases and the J segment 4 bases; nucleotides outside the gene matches: 9. This CDR3 has 15 amino acids. The germline V gene has CDR1 SGHNT and CDR2 YYREEE (reference sequence). CDR3 sequence (DNA): TGTGCCAGCAGTTCCCTAACGGGAGGGGCAGATACGCAGTATTTT. This encodes CASSSLTGGADTQYF.